The TCR beta chain described here comes from a study of T-cell reconstitution after alpha-beta-depleted transplantation in children. Preparation of the TCRbeta library involved a method that used unique molecular identifiers. A single record per CDR3 protein comes from TCRdb applying MiXCR to the PCR reads. There are 800,000 to 1,000,000 distinct CDR3 sequences in the sample; 25% to 30% occur only once, and about 28% lies in the top ten. The germline V and J ends were trimmed by 6 bases and 0 bases, with 9 bases remaining between them. CDR3 length equals 13 residues. The material was PBMCs, mostly from graft donor cells, obtained 360 days after TCRalphabeta/CD19-depleted stem cell transplant. This rearrangement joins TRBV12-3 or TRBV12-4 to TRBJ2-7; D call uncertain. The clonotype was recovered from a boy younger than two who had a stem cell transplant for SCID, so the T cells may come from the graft donor. CDR3 loop: CASSPVNSYEQYF. The CDR3 bases are TGTGCCAGCAGCCCCGTCAACTCCTACGAGCAGTACTTC.